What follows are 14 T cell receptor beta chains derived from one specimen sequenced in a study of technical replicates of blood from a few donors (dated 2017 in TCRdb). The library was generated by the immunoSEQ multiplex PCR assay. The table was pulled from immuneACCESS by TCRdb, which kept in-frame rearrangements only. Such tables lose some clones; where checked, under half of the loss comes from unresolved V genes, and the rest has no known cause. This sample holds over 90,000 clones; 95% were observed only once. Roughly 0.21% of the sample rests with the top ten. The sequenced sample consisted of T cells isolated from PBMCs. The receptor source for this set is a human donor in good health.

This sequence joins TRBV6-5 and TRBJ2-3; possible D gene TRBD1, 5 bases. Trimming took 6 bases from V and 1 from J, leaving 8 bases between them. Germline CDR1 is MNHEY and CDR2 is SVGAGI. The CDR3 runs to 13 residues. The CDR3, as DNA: TGTGCCAGCAGAACGACAGGCACAGATACGCAGTATTTT. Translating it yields CASRTTGTDTQYF.

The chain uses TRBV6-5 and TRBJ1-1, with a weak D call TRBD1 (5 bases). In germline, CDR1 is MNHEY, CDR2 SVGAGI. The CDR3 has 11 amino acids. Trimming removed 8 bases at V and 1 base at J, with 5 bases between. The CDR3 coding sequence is TGTGCCAGCCAGGGGAACACTGAAGCTTTCTTT. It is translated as CASQGNTEAFF.

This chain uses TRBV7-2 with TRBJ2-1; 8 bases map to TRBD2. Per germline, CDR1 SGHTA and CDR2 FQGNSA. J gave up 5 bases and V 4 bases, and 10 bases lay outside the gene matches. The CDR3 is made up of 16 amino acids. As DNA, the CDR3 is TGTGCCAGCAGCTCTATGGTCCTAGCGGGCCACAATGAGCAGTTCTTC. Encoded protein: CASSSMVLAGHNEQFF.

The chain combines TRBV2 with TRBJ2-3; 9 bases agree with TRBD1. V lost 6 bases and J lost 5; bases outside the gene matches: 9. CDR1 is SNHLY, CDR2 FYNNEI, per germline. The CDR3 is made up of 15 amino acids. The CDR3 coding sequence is TGTGCCAGCAGGCCTACCGGGACAGGGCGAGATACGCAGTATTTT. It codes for CASRPTGTGRDTQYF.

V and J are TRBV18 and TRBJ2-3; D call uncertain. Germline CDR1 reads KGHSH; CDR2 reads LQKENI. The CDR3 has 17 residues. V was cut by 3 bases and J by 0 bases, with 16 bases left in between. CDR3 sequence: CASSPPTFPVSTDTQYF. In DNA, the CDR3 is TGTGCCAGCTCACCCCCAACTTTCCCCGTTAGCACAGATACGCAGTATTTT.

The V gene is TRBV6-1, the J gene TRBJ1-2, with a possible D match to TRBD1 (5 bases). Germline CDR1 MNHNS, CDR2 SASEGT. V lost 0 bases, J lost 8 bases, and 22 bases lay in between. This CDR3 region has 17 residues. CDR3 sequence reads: CASSEAFRRGRVEGYTF. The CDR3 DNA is TGTGCCAGCAGTGAAGCTTTCAGGCGGGGGAGAGTCGAGGGCTACACCTTC.

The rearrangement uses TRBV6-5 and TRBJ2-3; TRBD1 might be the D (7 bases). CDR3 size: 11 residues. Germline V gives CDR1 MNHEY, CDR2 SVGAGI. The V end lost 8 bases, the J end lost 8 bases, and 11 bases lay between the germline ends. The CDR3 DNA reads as TGTGCCAGCTGGCAGGGGGGTACGCAGTATTTT. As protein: CASWQGGTQYF.

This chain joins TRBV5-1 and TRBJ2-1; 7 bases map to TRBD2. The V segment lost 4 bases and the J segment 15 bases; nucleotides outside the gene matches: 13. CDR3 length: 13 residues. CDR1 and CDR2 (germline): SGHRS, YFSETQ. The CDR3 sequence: CASSRGVGEILFF. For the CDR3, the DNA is TGCGCCAGCAGCCGGGGGGTGGGGGAAATCTTGTTCTTC. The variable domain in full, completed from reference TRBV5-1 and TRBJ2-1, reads KAGVTQTPRYLIKTRGQQVTLSCSPISGHRSVSWYQQTPGQGLQFLFEYFSETQRNKGNFPGRFSGRQFSNSRSEMNVSTLELGDSALYLCASSRGVGEILFFGPGTRLTVL.

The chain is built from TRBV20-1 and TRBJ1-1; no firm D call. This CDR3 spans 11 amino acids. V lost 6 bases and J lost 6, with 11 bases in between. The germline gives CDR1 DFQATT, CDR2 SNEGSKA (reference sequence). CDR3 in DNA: TGCAGTGCCACTGCCCATCCTGAAGCTTTCTTT. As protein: CSATAHPEAFF.

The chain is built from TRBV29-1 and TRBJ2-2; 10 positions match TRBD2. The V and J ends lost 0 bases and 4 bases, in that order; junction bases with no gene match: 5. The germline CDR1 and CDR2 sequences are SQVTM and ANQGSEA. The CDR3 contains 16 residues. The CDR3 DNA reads TGCAGCGTTGAAGAGTCTCTAGCGGGAGCCACCGGGGAGCTGTTTTTT. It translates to CSVEESLAGATGELFF.

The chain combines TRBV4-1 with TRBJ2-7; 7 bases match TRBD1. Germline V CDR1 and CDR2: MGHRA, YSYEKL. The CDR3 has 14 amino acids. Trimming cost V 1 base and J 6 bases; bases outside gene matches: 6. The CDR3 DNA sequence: TGCGCCAGCAGCCAAGTAGGGGGCCTGAGCGAGCAGTACTTC. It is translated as CASSQVGGLSEQYF.

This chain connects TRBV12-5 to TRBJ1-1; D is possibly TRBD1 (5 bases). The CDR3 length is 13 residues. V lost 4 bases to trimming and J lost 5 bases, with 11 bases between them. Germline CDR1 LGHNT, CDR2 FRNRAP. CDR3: CASGYGGLTEAFF. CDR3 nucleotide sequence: TGTGCTAGTGGTTACGGGGGGTTGACTGAAGCTTTCTTT. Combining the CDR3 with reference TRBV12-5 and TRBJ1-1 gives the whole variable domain DARVTQTPRHKVTEMGQEVTMRCQPILGHNTVFWYRQTMMQGLELLAYFRNRAPLDDSGMPKDRFSAEMPDATLATLKIQPSEPRDSAVYFCASGYGGLTEAFFGQGTRLTVV.

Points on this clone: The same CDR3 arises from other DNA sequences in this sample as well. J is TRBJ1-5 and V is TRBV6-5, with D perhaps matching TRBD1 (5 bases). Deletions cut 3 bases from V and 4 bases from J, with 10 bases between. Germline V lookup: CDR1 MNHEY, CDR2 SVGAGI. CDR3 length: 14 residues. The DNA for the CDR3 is TGTGCCAGCAGTTATTCTCAGGGTAATCAGCCCCAGCATTTT. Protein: CASSYSQGNQPQHF.

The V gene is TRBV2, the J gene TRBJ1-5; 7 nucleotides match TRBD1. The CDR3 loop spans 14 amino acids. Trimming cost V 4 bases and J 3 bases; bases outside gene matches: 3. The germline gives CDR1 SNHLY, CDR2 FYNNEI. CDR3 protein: CASSGGGHNQPQHF. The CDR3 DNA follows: TGTGCCAGCAGTGGAGGGGGCCACAATCAGCCCCAGCATTTT.